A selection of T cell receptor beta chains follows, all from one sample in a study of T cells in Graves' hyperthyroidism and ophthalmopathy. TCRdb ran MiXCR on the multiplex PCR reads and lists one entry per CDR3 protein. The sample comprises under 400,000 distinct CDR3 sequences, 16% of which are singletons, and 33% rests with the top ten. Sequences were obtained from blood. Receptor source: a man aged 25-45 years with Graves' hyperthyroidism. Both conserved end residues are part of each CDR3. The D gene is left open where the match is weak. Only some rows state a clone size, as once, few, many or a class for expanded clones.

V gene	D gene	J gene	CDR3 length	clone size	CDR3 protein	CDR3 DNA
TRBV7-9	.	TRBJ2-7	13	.	CASSYQQVSEQYF	TGTGCCAGCAGCTACCAACAGGTATCCGAGCAGTACTTC
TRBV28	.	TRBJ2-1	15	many	CASSPGDLYGNEQFF	TGTGCCAGCAGCCCAGGGGATCTTTACGGCAATGAGCAGTTCTTC
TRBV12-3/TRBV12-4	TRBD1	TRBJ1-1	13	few	CASRGQVNTEAFF	TGTGCCAGCAGGGGACAGGTTAACACTGAAGCTTTCTTT
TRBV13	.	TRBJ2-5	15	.	CASSPDLGGQETQYF	TGTGCCAGCAGCCCCGACCTCGGGGGCCAAGAGACCCAGTACTTC
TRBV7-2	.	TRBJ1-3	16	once	CASSPSGDPSGNTIYF	TGTGCCAGCAGCCCCAGTGGCGACCCGTCTGGAAACACCATATATTTT
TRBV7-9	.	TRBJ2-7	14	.	CASSQEDGQTEQYF	TGCGCCAGCAGCCAAGAAGATGGGCAGACCGAGCAGTACTTC
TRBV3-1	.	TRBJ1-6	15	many	CASSQLDGAYSPLHF	TGTGCCAGCAGCCAGTTGGACGGGGCATACTCACCCCTCCACTTT
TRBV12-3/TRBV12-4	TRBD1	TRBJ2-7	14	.	CASSLGGQGREQYF	TGTGCCAGCAGTTTGGGCGGACAGGGGCGTGAGCAGTACTTC
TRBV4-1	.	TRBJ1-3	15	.	CASRPPMGLPDTIYF	TGCGCCAGCAGACCGCCCATGGGGCTTCCGGACACCATATATTTT
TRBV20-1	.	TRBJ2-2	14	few	CGTIRTENTGELFF	TGCGGAACTATTAGGACAGAGAACACCGGGGAGCTGTTTTTT
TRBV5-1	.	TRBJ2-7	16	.	CASSLDGRQPPYEQYF	TGCGCCAGCAGCTTGGACGGACGGCAGCCGCCCTACGAGCAGTACTTC
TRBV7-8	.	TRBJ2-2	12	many	CASSWESWELFF	TGTGCCAGCAGCTGGGAATCCTGGGAGCTGTTTTTT
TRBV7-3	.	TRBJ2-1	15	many	CASSSAVGSYNEQFF	TGTGCCAGCAGCTCCGCCGTAGGCTCCTACAATGAGCAGTTCTTC
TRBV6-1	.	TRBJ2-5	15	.	CASSEALGGRETQYF	TGTGCCAGCAGTGAAGCGCTGGGTGGGCGAGAGACCCAGTACTTC
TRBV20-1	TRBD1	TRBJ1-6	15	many	CSASPRQGPHSPLHF	TGCAGTGCTAGTCCCCGACAGGGGCCTCATTCACCCCTCCACTTT
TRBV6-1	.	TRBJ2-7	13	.	CASREGTAYEQYF	TGTGCCAGCAGGGAGGGGACAGCCTACGAGCAGTACTTC
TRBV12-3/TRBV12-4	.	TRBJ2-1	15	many	CASSSTGTYYNEQFF	TGTGCCAGCAGTTCCACCGGGACTTACTACAATGAGCAGTTCTTC
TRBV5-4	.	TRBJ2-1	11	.	CASSLNRKRFF	TGTGCCAGCAGCTTGAACAGAAAGCGGTTCTTC
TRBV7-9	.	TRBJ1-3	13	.	CASSLPPGNTIYF	TGTGCCAGCAGCTTACCGCCCGGAAACACCATATATTTT
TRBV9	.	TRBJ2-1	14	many	CASNTGSLTKEQFF	TGTGCCAGCAATACAGGGAGTTTGACGAAGGAGCAGTTCTTC
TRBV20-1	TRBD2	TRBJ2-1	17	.	CSAPRIAGERSYNEQFF	TGCAGTGCCCCCCGGATAGCGGGAGAGCGGTCCTACAATGAGCAGTTCTTC
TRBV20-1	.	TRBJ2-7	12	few	CSASRSIYEQYF	TGCAGTGCTAGTCGTAGTATCTACGAGCAGTACTTC
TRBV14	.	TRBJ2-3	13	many	CASSQLASDTQYF	TGTGCCAGCAGTCAACTAGCTTCCGATACGCAGTATTTT
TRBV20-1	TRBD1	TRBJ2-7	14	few	CGARAGTGKFEQYF	TGCGGTGCTAGAGCCGGGACAGGGAAGTTCGAGCAGTACTTC
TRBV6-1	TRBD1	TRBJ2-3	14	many	CASSADYRGDTQYF	TGTGCCAGCAGTGCGGATTACAGGGGGGATACGCAGTATTTT
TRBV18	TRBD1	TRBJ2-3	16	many	CASSPPDRVRTDTQYF	TGTGCCAGCTCACCACCGGACAGGGTCCGCACAGATACGCAGTATTTT
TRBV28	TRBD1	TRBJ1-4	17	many	CASSFYPPGQGKEKLFF	TGTGCCAGCAGTTTCTATCCGCCGGGACAGGGAAAAGAAAAACTGTTTTTT
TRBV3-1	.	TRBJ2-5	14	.	CASSQDVGRETQYF	TGTGCCAGCAGCCAAGATGTCGGCAGGGAGACCCAGTACTTC
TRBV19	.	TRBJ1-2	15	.	CASSIRAATIDGYTF	TGTGCCAGTAGTATACGAGCGGCTACTATCGATGGCTACACCTTC
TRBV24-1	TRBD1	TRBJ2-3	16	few	CATSDPMTGGTDTQYF	TGTGCCACCAGTGACCCAATGACAGGGGGCACAGATACGCAGTATTTT
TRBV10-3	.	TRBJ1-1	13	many	CAISDGMNTEAFF	TGTGCCATCAGTGACGGGATGAACACTGAAGCTTTCTTT
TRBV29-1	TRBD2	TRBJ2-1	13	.	CSVRLAGGNEQFF	TGCAGCGTTCGACTAGCGGGAGGCAATGAGCAGTTCTTC
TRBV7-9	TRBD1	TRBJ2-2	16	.	CASRSRTGGNTGELFF	TGTGCCAGCAGATCCAGGACAGGGGGGAACACCGGGGAGCTGTTTTTT
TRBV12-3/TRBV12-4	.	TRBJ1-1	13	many	CASNMNRAERAFF	TGTGCCAGCAATATGAATCGGGCGGAGAGAGCTTTCTTT
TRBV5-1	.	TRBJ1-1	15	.	CPSSFRVKSGTEAFF	TGCCCCAGCAGCTTCCGGGTTAAGTCGGGCACTGAAGCTTTCTTT
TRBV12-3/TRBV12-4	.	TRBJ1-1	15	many	CASSMIGDAVAEAFF	TGTGCCAGCAGTATGATAGGGGATGCAGTCGCTGAAGCTTTCTTT
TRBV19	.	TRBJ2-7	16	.	CASSWAGGTSSYEQYF	TGTGCCAGTAGTTGGGCAGGGGGGACTAGCTCCTACGAGCAGTACTTC
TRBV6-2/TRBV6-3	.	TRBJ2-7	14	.	CASKGDASYERQYF	TGTGCCAGCAAGGGGGACGCTTCCTACGAGCGGCAGTACTTC
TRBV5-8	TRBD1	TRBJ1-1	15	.	CASSLGGQAWTEAFF	TGTGCCAGCAGCTTGGGTGGACAGGCTTGGACTGAAGCTTTCTTT
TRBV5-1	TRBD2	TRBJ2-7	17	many	CASTQGLAGDYSYEQYF	TGCGCCAGCACCCAGGGGCTAGCGGGCGATTATTCCTACGAGCAGTACTTC
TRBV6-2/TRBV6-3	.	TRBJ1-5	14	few	CASSYSTVSQPQHF	TGTGCCAGCAGTTACTCGACAGTTAGTCAGCCCCAGCATTTT
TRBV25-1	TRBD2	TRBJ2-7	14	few	CASSTSGGPYEQYF	TGTGCCAGCTCCACTAGCGGGGGGCCCTACGAGCAGTACTTC